This TCR beta chain is from a study of cytomegalovirus exposure and HLA in healthy donors. PCR employed 60 Vbeta and 13 Jbeta primers. The assay was immunoSEQ multiplex PCR, and TCRdb's table has in-frame clones only and misses some. This sample has about 150,000 clones; about 80% occur once, and the top ten carry 13%. V lost 6 bases, J lost 1 base, and 9 bases lay in between. CDR1 and CDR2 from the germline V gene are LNHDA and SQIVND (reference sequence). The CDR3 covers 13 residues. This receptor was identified in a man under 40 in good health and CMV-seropositive. The chain couples TRBV19 to TRBJ1-1; D unclear. The sequencing input was PBMCs. DNA of the CDR3: TGTGCCAGTAGCCCAACCGGGAACACTGAAGCTTTCTTT. Its translation: CASSPTGNTEAFF.